One and the same sample provided the 11 T cell receptor beta chains below, sequenced in a study of hypomethylating agent response in myelodysplastic syndrome. TCRdb's table, derived via immunoSEQ multiplex PCR, lists solely in-frame clones and lacks some. In the table there are 6,500 or so clones, around 87% of which are singletons. Here the sequenced sample was bone marrow, taken before or after starting hypomethylating agent treatment for myelodysplastic syndrome (not recorded which). The origin of the receptors is a human donor with myelodysplastic syndrome.

V and J are TRBV5-1 and TRBJ2-5; 7 nucleotides agree with TRBD1. The germline CDR1 and CDR2 sequences are SGHRS and YFSETQ. This CDR3 has 16 amino acids. The ends lost 1 base at V and 5 bases at J; junction bases unmatched: 11. CDR3 residues: CASSLYSGGSSETQYF. The CDR3 DNA reads TGCGCCAGCAGCTTGTATTCAGGGGGTTCATCGGAGACCCAGTACTTC.

This chain connects TRBV10-2 to TRBJ2-1; possibly TRBD1 or TRBD2 for D (5 bases each). CDR3 size: 13 residues. V shed 0 bases and J shed 6 bases, with 6 bases lying between them. The germline gives CDR1 WSHSY, CDR2 SAAADI. The CDR3, as DNA: TGCGCCAGCAGTGAGTCGAGGGGCAATGAGCAGTTCTTC. Translating gives CASSESRGNEQFF.

The V and J genes are TRBV4-2 and TRBJ2-5; D is ambiguous. V was shortened by 1 base and J by 4 bases, with 4 bases between the two germline ends. CDR3 length: 12 amino acids. Germline loops: CDR1 LGHNA, CDR2 YNFKEQ. The CDR3 sequence: CASSQGRETQYF. CDR3 sequence (DNA): TGTGCCAGCAGCCAAGGGCGAGAGACCCAGTACTTC.

V is TRBV15 and J is TRBJ2-5; a possible D gene is TRBD1 (6 bases). The CDR3 sequence is 16 residues long. Trimming stripped 0 bases from V and 1 base from J, with 12 bases between. CDR1 and CDR2 (germline): LNHNV, YYDKDF (reference sequence). CDR3 amino acids: CATSRDRGHVQETQYF. The CDR3 DNA follows: TGTGCCACCAGCAGAGATAGGGGACACGTCCAAGAGACCCAGTACTTC. Full variable domain (rest looked up from reference TRBV15 and TRBJ2-5): DAMVIQNPRYQVTQFGKPVTLSCSQTLNHNVMYWYQQKSSQAPKLLFHYYDKDFNNEADTPDNFQSRRPNTSFCFLDIRSPGLGDTAMYLCATSRDRGHVQETQYFGPGTRLLVL.

The gene calls are TRBV2 and TRBJ2-6, with TRBD1 matching over 7 bases. This CDR3 is built from 21 residues. The germline gives CDR1 SNHLY, CDR2 FYNNEI. After removal of 3 bases from V and 1 base from J, the junction contained 18 bases not matched to a gene. CDR3 protein: CASSDLNSQGFLNSGANVLTF. The CDR3 DNA follows: TGTGCCAGCAGTGATTTAAACTCACAGGGGTTCTTAAATTCTGGGGCCAACGTCCTGACTTTC.

This clone was detected once. The chain recombines TRBV5-1 with TRBJ1-1; D perhaps matches TRBD1 (5 bases). The CDR3 is made up of 13 amino acids. V lost 4 bases, J lost 5 bases, and 12 bases lay in between. Germline lookup yields CDR1 SGHRS and CDR2 YFSETQ. The chain's CDR3 is CASSDPGNTEAFF. Written as DNA, the CDR3 is TGCGCCAGCAGCGACCCAGGGAATACTGAAGCTTTCTTT.

This clone was detected only a few times. V usage is TRBV6-7 and J usage is TRBJ1-2; maybe TRBD1 (5 bases). TRBV6-7 is classed as an ORF, of uncertain function. Trimming left V 6 bases short and J 0 bases short, with 17 bases between. The CDR3 consists of 16 residues. CDR3 amino acids: CASSHLWGWSNYGYTF. As DNA, the CDR3 is TGTGCCAGCAGCCACCTCTGGGGGTGGTCTAACTATGGCTACACCTTC.

This chain connects TRBV18 to TRBJ1-5; D is ambiguous. This CDR3 comprises 13 residues. Between the trimmed V and J ends, which lost 6 bases and 3 bases, there was a span of 9 bases. The germline CDR1 and CDR2 sequences are KGHSH and LQKENI. CDR3 residues: CASSQGVNQPQHF. As DNA, the CDR3 is TGTGCCAGCTCTCAAGGTGTCAATCAGCCCCAGCATTTT.

V is TRBV5-5 and J is TRBJ2-5; D is ambiguous. This CDR3 has 15 amino acids. Trimming stripped 0 bases from V and 6 bases from J, with 15 bases between. The V gene's germline CDR1 is SGHKS and CDR2 YYEKEE (reference sequence). CDR3 sequence: CASSLERQVGQTQYF. In DNA form, the CDR3 reads TGTGCCAGCAGCTTGGAGAGGCAGGTGGGCCAGACCCAGTACTTC. The complete variable domain, with remaining parts taken from reference TRBV5-5 and TRBJ2-5, reads DAGVTQSPTHLIKTRGQQVTLRCSPISGHKSVSWYQQVLGQGPQFIFQYYEKEERGRGNFPDRFSARQFPNYSSELNVNALLLGDSALYLCASSLERQVGQTQYFGPGTRLLVL.

The V and J genes are TRBV29-1 and TRBJ1-1, with 9 bases identical to TRBD1. In germline, CDR1 is SQVTM, CDR2 ANQGSEA. CDR3 length: 14 amino acids. V shed 6 bases, J shed 5 bases, and the junction held 10 bases outside the gene matches. The CDR3 DNA is TGCAGCGTACGGGCCGGGACAGGGCGTACTGAAGCTTTCTTT. Amino acids: CSVRAGTGRTEAFF. The full variable domain, with the rest looked up from reference TRBV29-1 and TRBJ1-1, is SAVISQKPSRDICQRGTSLTIQCQVDSQVTMMFWYRQQPGQSLTLIATANQGSEATYESGFVIDKFPISRPNLTFSTLTVSNMSPEDSSIYLCSVRAGTGRTEAFFGQGTRLTVV.

The rearrangement uses TRBV6-5 and TRBJ1-2; no definite D call. The CDR3 totals 12 residues. V lost 4 bases and J lost 2, with 5 bases in between. Germline V gives CDR1 MNHEY, CDR2 SVGAGI. The CDR3, as DNA: TGTGCCAGCAGTTCGGGGAACTATGGCTACACCTTC. Its translation: CASSSGNYGYTF.